This TCR beta chain stems from a study of OX40 agonist ivuxolimab in advanced cancers. About the research overall: Patients were dosed intravenously with ivuxolimab at 0.01 to 10 mg/kg every 2 weeks. Dose-escalation patients had hepatocellular carcinoma, melanoma, renal cell or head and neck cancer. Three patients, one with hepatocellular carcinoma and two with cutaneous melanoma, achieved partial responses.

Profiling relied on immunoSEQ multiplex PCR, and the TCRdb table lists in-frame clones only, not all of them. The table shows roughly 80,000 clones, with roughly 90% occurring only once. There are 15 residues in the CDR3. Trimming took 5 bases from V and 5 from J; bases not matched to a gene: 7. The germline CDR1 and CDR2 sequences are WNHNN and SYGVQD (reference sequence). This TCR derives from an adult with an advanced solid tumor such as melanoma, head and neck, liver or kidney cancer. V gene TRBV10-1 combines with J gene TRBJ2-5; 11 bases agree with TRBD2. The sequencing used CD4+ or CD8+ T cells sorted from blood, collected in a trial of the OX40 agonist ivuxolimab. The CDR3 DNA reads as TGCGCCAGCAGTACGCTAGCGGGAGGACGGGAGACCCAGTACTTC. This codes for CASSTLAGGRETQYF.